Below, 17 T cell receptor beta chains from the same sample are listed, as sequenced in a study of blood T cell repertoires in COVID-19. TCRdb's table, derived via immunoSEQ multiplex PCR, lists solely in-frame clones and lacks some. The sample has about 180,000 clones, approximately 78% seen once. Sample: peripheral blood. The source of these receptors is an elderly woman with COVID-19, enrolled during active disease.

The chain is built from TRBV7-2 and TRBJ2-1, with 7 bases fitting TRBD2. With 6 bases clipped from V and 9 bases from J, the junction kept 8 bases outside the gene matches. There are 13 residues in the CDR3. From germline, CDR1 is SGHTA and CDR2 FQGNSA. For the CDR3, the DNA is TGTGCCAGCAGACCCGCGGGGGTGGGTGAGCAGTTCTTC. This sequence encodes CASRPAGVGEQFF.

The genes are TRBV27 and TRBJ2-7; 8 bases fit TRBD2. Germline V CDR1 and CDR2: MNHEY, SMNVEV (reference sequence). The ends lost 5 bases at V and 3 bases at J; junction bases unmatched: 9. CDR3 length: 15 residues. CDR3 nucleotide sequence: TGTGCCAGCAGTAACATAGCGGGAACAGACTACGAGCAGTACTTC. This sequence encodes CASSNIAGTDYEQYF.

The rearrangement links TRBV2 to TRBJ1-2; 7 bases map to TRBD1. The trim removed 6 bases at V and 0 bases at J, leaving 7 bases unmatched. This CDR3 spans 15 amino acids. Germline-derived CDR1 and CDR2 are SNHLY and FYNNEI. The CDR3 DNA follows: TGTGCCAGCAGCGACTACAGGGGATCTAACTATGGCTACACCTTC. Translating it yields CASSDYRGSNYGYTF.

V gene TRBV9 combines with J gene TRBJ2-5; TRBD2 agrees at 7 bases. Germline V gene data show CDR1 as SGDLS and CDR2 as YYNGEE. The V gene end was trimmed by 4 bases and the J gene end by 4 bases; junction bases not matched to a gene: 13. The CDR3 has 16 amino acids. The CDR3 DNA sequence: TGTGCCAGCAGCCCCGGCAGAACTAGCGTTCGAGAGACCCAGTACTTC. Translated, it gives CASSPGRTSVRETQYF.

This chain connects TRBV6-5 to TRBJ2-5; 13 bases are shared with TRBD2. In germline, CDR1 is MNHEY, CDR2 SVGAGI. V trimming: 5 bases; J trimming: 5 bases; junction bases outside the gene matches: 5. The CDR3 covers 15 residues. The DNA for the CDR3 is TGTGCCAGCAGTCAAAGGACTAGCGGGAGTGAGACCCAGTACTTC. Its protein product is CASSQRTSGSETQYF.

The chain recombines TRBV10-2 with TRBJ2-2; 8 positions match TRBD1. Germline V gene lookup returns CDR1 WSHSY and CDR2 SAAADI. This CDR3 is built from 14 residues. With 6 bases clipped from V and 0 bases from J, the junction kept 0 bases outside the gene matches. DNA of the CDR3: TGCGCCAGCAGGACAGGGGCGAACACCGGGGAGCTGTTTTTT. Protein sequence: CASRTGANTGELFF.

This clone was counted a few times. The V gene is TRBV6-6, the J gene TRBJ2-7; 10 bases map to TRBD1. This CDR3 is built from 16 residues. Germline V gene data show CDR1 as MNHNY and CDR2 as SVGAGI (reference sequence). The trim removed 6 bases at V and 2 bases at J, leaving 10 bases unmatched. The CDR3 nucleotides are TGTGCCAGCAGGACCCCCTCCGGGACAGGGGCCTACGAGCAGTACTTC. Protein: CASRTPSGTGAYEQYF.

This chain uses TRBV5-1 with TRBJ2-7; 8 bases line up with TRBD1. CDR1 SGHRS and CDR2 YFSETQ come from the germline V gene. The trim removed 1 base at V and 0 bases at J, leaving 6 bases unmatched. This CDR3 contains 16 residues. The CDR3 DNA sequence: TGCGCCAGCAGCTTGTTACAGGGGGGTTTCTCCTACGAGCAGTACTTC. Translating gives CASSLLQGGFSYEQYF.

The genes are TRBV7-2 and TRBJ1-1; 11 bases match TRBD1. The CDR3 is made up of 17 amino acids. V lost 2 bases, J lost 0 bases, and 5 bases stayed unmatched. Germline CDR1 SGHTA, CDR2 FQGNSA. The CDR3 bases are TGTGCCAGCAGCTTACCGGACAGGGGGCCCCTGAACACTGAAGCTTTCTTT. The encoded protein is CASSLPDRGPLNTEAFF.

The V gene is TRBV6-2 or TRBV6-3, the J gene TRBJ2-2; 7 nucleotides align to TRBD2. This CDR3 region has 14 residues. V lost 5 bases and J lost 6; bases outside the gene matches: 6. The germline gives CDR1 MNHEY, CDR2 SVGEGT. The CDR3 sequence is CASSRSGTAGELFF. As DNA, the CDR3 is TGTGCCAGCAGTCGGAGCGGGACGGCCGGGGAGCTGTTTTTT.

This chain connects TRBV9 to TRBJ2-1; 9 nucleotides match TRBD2. Germline V gene lookup returns CDR1 SGDLS and CDR2 YYNGEE. The J segment lost 3 bases and the V segment lost 3 bases, leaving 7 bases of the junction unmatched. This CDR3 is built from 16 residues. The CDR3 DNA is TGTGCCAGCAGCGCGGTAGCGGGAGAGCGCTACAATGAGCAGTTCTTC. It codes for CASSAVAGERYNEQFF.

The rearrangement links TRBV7-9 to TRBJ1-1; TRBD1 matches 10 bases. Germline CDR1 reads SEHNR; CDR2 reads FQNEAQ (reference sequence). The junction had 4 bases not matched to a gene; V was cut back by 5 bases and J by 1 base. The CDR3 totals 15 residues. Here the CDR3 reads CASSLWTGGNTEAFF. In DNA form, the CDR3 reads TGTGCCAGCAGCCTCTGGACAGGGGGGAACACTGAAGCTTTCTTT.

J is TRBJ1-1 and V is TRBV9; D is ambiguous. Trimming removed 0 bases from V and 1 base from J, with 7 bases in between. The CDR3 contains 14 residues. Germline CDR1 and CDR2: SGDLS and YYNGEE. The CDR3 protein is CASSVGPWNTEAFF. The CDR3 DNA reads TGTGCCAGCAGCGTAGGGCCCTGGAACACTGAAGCTTTCTTT.

The V and J genes are TRBV7-6 and TRBJ2-1; TRBD2 might be the D (5 bases). Germline V gene data show CDR1 as SGHVS and CDR2 as FNYEAQ. Trimming stripped 0 bases from V and 3 bases from J, with 6 bases between. CDR3 length: 14 amino acids. This CDR3 is CASSLAGDYNEQFF. The CDR3, as DNA: TGTGCCAGCAGCTTAGCGGGAGACTACAATGAGCAGTTCTTC.

The chain uses TRBV9 and TRBJ2-2; 10 bases align to TRBD2. Trimming removed 0 bases from V and 7 bases from J; junction bases left unmatched: 3. The CDR3 is 15 amino acids. CDR1 SGDLS and CDR2 YYNGEE come from the germline V gene. The CDR3 sequence is CASSVGTSGNGELFF. The CDR3 bases are TGTGCCAGCAGCGTAGGGACTAGCGGAAACGGGGAGCTGTTTTTT. Full variable domain (missing parts from reference TRBV9 and TRBJ2-2): DSGVTQTPKHLITATGQRVTLRCSPRSGDLSVYWYQQSLDQGLQFLIQYYNGEERAKGNILERFSAQQFPDLHSELNLSSLELGDSALYFCASSVGTSGNGELFFGEGSRLTVL.

The chain combines TRBV7-9 with TRBJ2-6; D is ambiguous. This CDR3 spans 15 amino acids. V shed 6 bases and J shed 0 bases, with 9 bases lying between them. Per the germline V gene, CDR1 is SEHNR and CDR2 is FQNEAQ (reference sequence). This CDR3 is CASSRLSSGANVLTF. CDR3 DNA sequence: TGTGCCAGCAGTCGACTTTCCTCTGGGGCCAACGTCCTGACTTTC.

This clone showed up many times. The CDR3 loop is CASRPRARGKGQPQHF. In DNA form, the CDR3 reads TGTGCCAGCAGACCTAGGGCCCGAGGGAAGGGTCAGCCCCAGCATTTT. The chain employs TRBV28 and TRBJ1-5; D is ambiguous. The germline gives CDR1 MDHEN, CDR2 SYDVKM. The CDR3 length is 16 residues. Trimming stripped 6 bases from V and 6 bases from J, with 21 bases between.